The 2 T cell receptor beta chains below all came from one sample that was sequenced in a study of Graves' ophthalmopathy and Graves' hyperthyroidism. The study amplified TCR beta CDR3 regions using RNA transcripts. First-round RT-PCR employed HTBI primers, with a second-round multiplex PCR after it. TCRdb reprocessed the multiplex PCR reads with MiXCR, giving one entry per CDR3 protein. This repertoire shows about 480,000 distinct CDR3 sequences, around 14% found once; its top ten account for 8% to 10%. The specimen was blood. These receptors came from a woman aged 25 to 39 with Graves' ophthalmopathy.

This clonotype has ten or more counts. This chain uses TRBV27 with TRBJ2-2; 14 bases fit TRBD2. Germline V gene sequence: CDR1 MNHEY, CDR2 SMNVEV (reference sequence). CDR3 length: 16 amino acids. Trimming removed 5 bases from V and 6 bases from J; junction bases left unmatched: 5. Written as DNA, the CDR3 is TGTGCCAGCAGTAGCAGACTAGCGGGGGGGCCCGGGGAGCTGTTTTTT. Its translation is CASSSRLAGGPGELFF.

This clonotype was seen at least ten times. Relative to the germline gene, one junction end is altered; a read error may explain this. This chain joins TRBV12-3 or TRBV12-4 and TRBJ2-2, with D perhaps TRBD1 (8 bases). The CDR3 is 15 residues long. The DNA of the CDR3 is TGTGCCAGCAGACTACCTACAGGGGGGGTTGGGGTGCTGTTTTTT. Amino acid sequence: CASRLPTGGVGVLFF.